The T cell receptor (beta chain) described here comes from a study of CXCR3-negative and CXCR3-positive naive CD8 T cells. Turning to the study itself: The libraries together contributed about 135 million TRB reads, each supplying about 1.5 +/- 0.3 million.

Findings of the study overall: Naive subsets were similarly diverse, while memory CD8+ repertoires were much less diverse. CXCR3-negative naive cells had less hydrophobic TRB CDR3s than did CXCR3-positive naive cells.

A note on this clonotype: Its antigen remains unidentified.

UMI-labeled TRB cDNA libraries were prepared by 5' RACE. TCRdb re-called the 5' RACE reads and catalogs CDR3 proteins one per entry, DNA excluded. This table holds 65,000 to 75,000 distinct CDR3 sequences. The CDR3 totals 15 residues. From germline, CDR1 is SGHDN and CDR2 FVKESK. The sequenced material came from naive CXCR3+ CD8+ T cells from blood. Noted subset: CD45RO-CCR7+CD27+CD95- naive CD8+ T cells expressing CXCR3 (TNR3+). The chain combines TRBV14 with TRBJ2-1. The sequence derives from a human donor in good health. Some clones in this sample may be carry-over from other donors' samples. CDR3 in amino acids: CASSQGQGSYNEQFF.